This TCR beta chain was identified in a study of T cell repertoires in ileal Crohn's disease. Regarding the study as a whole: High-frequency clones were more common in sorted CD8 than CD4 cells.

CDR1 and CDR2 from the germline V gene are ENHRY and SYGVKD. Trimming cost V 3 bases and J 10 bases, with 15 bases left between them. This CDR3 spans 13 amino acids. Sequenced by immunoSEQ multiplex PCR; TCRdb stores in-frame clones only, minus some. The data show about 4,700 clones, approximately 80% seen once. As concerns this clone: Its specificity is not known.

Sample: ileal tissue. This receptor was taken from an adult with Crohn's disease. The chain combines TRBV10-3 with TRBJ2-5, with D tentatively TRBD2 (6 bases). The CDR3 region is CAISDRESGGQYF. The CDR3 nucleotides are TGTGCCATCAGTGACCGGGAATCCGGGGGCCAGTACTTC.